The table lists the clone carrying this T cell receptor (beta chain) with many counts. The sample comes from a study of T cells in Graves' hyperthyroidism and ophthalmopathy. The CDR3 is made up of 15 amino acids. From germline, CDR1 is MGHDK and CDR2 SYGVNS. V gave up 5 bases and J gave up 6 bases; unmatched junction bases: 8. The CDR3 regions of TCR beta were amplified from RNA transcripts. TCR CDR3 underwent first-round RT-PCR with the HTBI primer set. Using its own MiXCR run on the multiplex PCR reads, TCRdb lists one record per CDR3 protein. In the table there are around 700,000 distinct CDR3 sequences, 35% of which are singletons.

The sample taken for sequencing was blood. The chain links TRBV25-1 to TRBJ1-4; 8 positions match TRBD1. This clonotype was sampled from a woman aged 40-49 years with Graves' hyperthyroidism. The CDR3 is CASSKLTGGYEKLFF. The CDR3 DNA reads TGTGCCAGCAGTAAGCTAACAGGGGGATATGAAAAACTGTTTTTT.